This paragraph covers one T cell receptor beta chain sequence. Sequencing used immunoSEQ multiplex PCR; TCRdb keeps in-frame clones, though not all of them. The sample lists approximately 110,000 clones, roughly nine tenths seen once, with approximately 2% in the top ten. These data are taken from a study of blood T cell repertoires in COVID-19. The CDR3 contains 15 residues. V lost 5 bases to trimming and J lost 2 bases, with 12 bases between them. CDR1 and CDR2 from the germline V gene are KGHSH and LQKENI. Sequences were obtained from peripheral blood. This clonotype was sampled from a man aged 45-60 years with COVID-19, enrolled during active disease. The chain carries TRBV18 and TRBJ2-2, with TRBD1 as a possible D gene (6 bases). The CDR3 sequence: CASSRSGTNTGELFF. The CDR3 region has the DNA TGTGCCAGCTCAAGGTCAGGGACAAACACCGGGGAGCTGTTTTTT. Using reference TRBV18 and TRBJ2-2 for the parts outside the CDR3, the full variable domain is NAGVMQNPRHLVRRRGQEARLRCSPMKGHSHVYWYRQLPEEGLKFMVYLQKENIIDESGMPKERFSAEFPKEGPSILRIQQVVRGDSAAYFCASSRSGTNTGELFFGEGSRLTVL.